Shown below are 4 T cell receptor beta chains from a single sample sequenced in a study of blood T cell repertoires in COVID-19. This table comes from immunoSEQ multiplex PCR, and its TCRdb copy is limited to in-frame clones, with some not included. In the table there are 350,000 or so clones, roughly 90% of which are singletons. The specimen sequenced was PBMCs or T cells enriched from blood (not recorded which). All receptors come from a woman aged 25 to 39 who had recovered from COVID-19.

The chain carries TRBV5-1 and TRBJ1-6; 7 bases fit TRBD1. This CDR3 spans 14 amino acids. The J segment lost 7 bases and the V segment lost 4 bases, leaving 5 bases of the junction unmatched. Germline loops: CDR1 SGHRS, CDR2 YFSETQ. In nucleotides, the CDR3 is TGCGCCAGCAGCCCGGGACAGCCCAATTCACCCCTCCACTTT. Its translation is CASSPGQPNSPLHF.

This clone was found once. V usage is TRBV27 and J usage is TRBJ1-2; TRBD1 matches at 8 bases. V gave up 7 bases and J gave up 4 bases; unmatched junction bases: 11. The CDR3 is 15 amino acids. The germline V gene has CDR1 MNHEY and CDR2 SMNVEV (reference sequence). CDR3 DNA sequence: TGTGCCAGCACCCTAAGGGGGGGGACAGGCTATGGCTACACCTTC. Its protein product is CASTLRGGTGYGYTF.

This rearrangement joins TRBV30 to TRBJ1-2; D remains unclear. V lost 4 bases to trimming and J lost 8 bases, with 11 bases between them. This CDR3 is built from 11 residues. The germline V gene has CDR1 GTSNPN and CDR2 SVGIG (reference sequence). CDR3 DNA: TGTGCCTGGACGCGGGGAGACGGCTACACCTTC. Encoded protein: CAWTRGDGYTF.

This chain connects TRBV11-2 to TRBJ2-1, with TRBD1 identical over 7 bases. Per germline, CDR1 SGHAT and CDR2 FQNNGV. Trimming at V came to 5 bases and at J to 7 bases, leaving 11 bases not matched to a gene. The CDR3 is made up of 15 amino acids. CDR3 bases: TGTGCCAGCAGCCATTTCACCCGACAGGGAAATGAGCAGTTCTTC. It codes for CASSHFTRQGNEQFF.